The clone carrying this T cell receptor beta chain was counted ten times or more. As yet, its antigen is unknown. The study included ophthalmopathy patients with Clinical Activity Score at least 3, NOSPECS grade at least 4 and duration under 3 months. Those patients with uncontrolled infection, other autoimmune disease, pregnancy or lactation were excluded. The sample originates from a study of T cells in Graves' hyperthyroidism and ophthalmopathy. The wider study: Peripheral blood was secured at the point of initial diagnosis, before any treatment.

Germline V gives CDR1 SGHRS, CDR2 YFSETQ. The CDR3 consists of 13 residues. Trimming shortened V by 2 bases and J by 3 bases, and 9 bases separated the two germline ends. RNA transcripts yielded amplified TCR beta CDR3 regions. First-round RT-PCR with HTBI primers amplified the TCR CDR3 region. MiXCR, run by TCRdb on the multiplex PCR reads, gives a single entry per CDR3 protein. The table records approximately 690,000 distinct CDR3 sequences, 20% to 25% of them present only once. Study-level results: Most thyroid-expanded clonotypes above 0.001 were also found in blood.

The chain combines TRBV5-1 with TRBJ2-7; a weak D match, TRBD1 (5 bases). Sequenced sample: blood. The origin of this receptor is a young man with Graves' ophthalmopathy. CDR3 protein: CASSLTGIYEQYF. The DNA for the CDR3 is TGCGCCAGCAGCTTAACAGGAATCTACGAGCAGTACTTC.